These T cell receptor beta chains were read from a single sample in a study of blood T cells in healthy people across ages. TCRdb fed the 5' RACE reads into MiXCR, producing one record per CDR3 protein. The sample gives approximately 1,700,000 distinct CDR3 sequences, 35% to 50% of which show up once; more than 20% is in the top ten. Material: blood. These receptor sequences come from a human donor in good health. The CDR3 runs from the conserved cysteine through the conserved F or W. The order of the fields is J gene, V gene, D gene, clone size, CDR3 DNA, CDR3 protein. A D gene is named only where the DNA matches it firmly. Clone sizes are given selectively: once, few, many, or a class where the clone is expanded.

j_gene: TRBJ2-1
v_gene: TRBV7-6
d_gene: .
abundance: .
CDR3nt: TGTGCCGGCAGCTTAGGAGGGGGGGCTGAGCAGTTCTTC
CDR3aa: CAGSLGGGAEQFF

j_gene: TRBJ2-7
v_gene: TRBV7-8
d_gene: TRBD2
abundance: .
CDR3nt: TGTGCCAGCGGCGTAGCGGGGAGAGCCTACGAGCAGTACTTC
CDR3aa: CASGVAGRAYEQYF

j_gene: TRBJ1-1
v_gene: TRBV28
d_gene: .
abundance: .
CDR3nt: TGTGCCAGCGGTTTTCCCGAAGGGACAGCTTTCTTT
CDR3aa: CASGFPEGTAFF

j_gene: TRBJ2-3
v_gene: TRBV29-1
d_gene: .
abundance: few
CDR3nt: TGCAGCGGTCGCCTTAACACACGGGATACGCAGTATTTT
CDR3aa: CSGRLNTRDTQYF

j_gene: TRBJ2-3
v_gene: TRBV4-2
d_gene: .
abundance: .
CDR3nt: TGTGCCAGCAGCCAAGACCTGAGGGGGAGCTCAGATACGCAGTATTTT
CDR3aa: CASSQDLRGSSDTQYF

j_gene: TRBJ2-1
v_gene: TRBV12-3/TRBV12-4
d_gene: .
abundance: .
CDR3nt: TGTGCCAGCAGCCTCCTGTGGTCAACTGAGCAGTTCTTC
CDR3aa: CASSLLWSTEQFF

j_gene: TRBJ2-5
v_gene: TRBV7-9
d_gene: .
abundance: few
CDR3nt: TGTGCCAGCCGGGCCAGCGGTCTGGAGACCCAGTACTTC
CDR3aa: CASRASGLETQYF

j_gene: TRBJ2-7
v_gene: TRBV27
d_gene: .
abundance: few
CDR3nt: TGTGCCAGCAGTTTATTATCGGTAGGGGAGATCTACGAGCAGTACTTC
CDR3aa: CASSLLSVGEIYEQYF

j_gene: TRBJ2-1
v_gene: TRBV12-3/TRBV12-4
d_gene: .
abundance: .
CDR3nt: TGTGCCAGCAGCGCCGCGTGGCGCGGGACGGATGAGCAGTTCTTC
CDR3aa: CASSAAWRGTDEQFF

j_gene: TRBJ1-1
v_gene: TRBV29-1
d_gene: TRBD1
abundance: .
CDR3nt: TGCAGCGCCTGGGACAGGGAGGAAACTGAAGCTTTCTTT
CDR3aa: CSAWDREETEAFF

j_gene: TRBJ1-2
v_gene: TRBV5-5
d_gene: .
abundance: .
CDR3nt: TGTGCCAGCAGCTTGGGCTGGCAGGGGCCCGGCTATGGCTACACCTTC
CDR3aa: CASSLGWQGPGYGYTF

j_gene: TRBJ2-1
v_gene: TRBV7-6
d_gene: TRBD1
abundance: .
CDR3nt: TGTGCCAGCAGCTTAGCAATGGGACAGAACAATGAGCAGTTCTTC
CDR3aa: CASSLAMGQNNEQFF

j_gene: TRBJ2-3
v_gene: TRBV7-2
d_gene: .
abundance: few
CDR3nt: TGTGCCAGCAGCAGGAGTTTTACAGATACGCAGTATTTT
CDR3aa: CASSRSFTDTQYF

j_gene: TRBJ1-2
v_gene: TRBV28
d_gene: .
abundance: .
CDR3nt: TGTGCCAGCAGCCCGAGGGTCTATAACTATGGCTACACCTTC
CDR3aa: CASSPRVYNYGYTF

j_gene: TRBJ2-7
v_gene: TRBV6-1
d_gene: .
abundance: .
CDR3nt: TGTGCCAGCGGGGTAGTGGAATCCTCCTACGAGCAGTACTTC
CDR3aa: CASGVVESSYEQYF

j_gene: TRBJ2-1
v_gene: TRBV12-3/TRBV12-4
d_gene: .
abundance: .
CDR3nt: TGTGCCAGCAAAGACTCGCGGGGGCGTGAGCAGTTCTTC
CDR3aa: CASKDSRGREQFF